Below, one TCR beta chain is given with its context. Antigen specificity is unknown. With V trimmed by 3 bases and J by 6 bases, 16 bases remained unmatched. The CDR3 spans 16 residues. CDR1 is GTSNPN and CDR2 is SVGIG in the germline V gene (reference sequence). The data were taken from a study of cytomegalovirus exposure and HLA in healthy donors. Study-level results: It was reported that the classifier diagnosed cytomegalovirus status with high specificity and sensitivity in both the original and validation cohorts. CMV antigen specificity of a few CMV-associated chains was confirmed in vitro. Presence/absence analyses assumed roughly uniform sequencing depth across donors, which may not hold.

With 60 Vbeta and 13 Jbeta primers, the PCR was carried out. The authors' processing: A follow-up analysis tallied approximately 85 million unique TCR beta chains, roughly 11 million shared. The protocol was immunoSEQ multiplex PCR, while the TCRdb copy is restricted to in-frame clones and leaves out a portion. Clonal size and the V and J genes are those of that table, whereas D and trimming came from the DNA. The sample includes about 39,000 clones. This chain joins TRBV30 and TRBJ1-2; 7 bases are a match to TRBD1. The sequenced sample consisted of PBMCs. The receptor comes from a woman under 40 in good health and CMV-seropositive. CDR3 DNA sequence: TGTGCCTGGAGGGTCGGTGGAGCAGGGGGATGGGATGGCTACACCTTC. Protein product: CAWRVGGAGGWDGYTF.